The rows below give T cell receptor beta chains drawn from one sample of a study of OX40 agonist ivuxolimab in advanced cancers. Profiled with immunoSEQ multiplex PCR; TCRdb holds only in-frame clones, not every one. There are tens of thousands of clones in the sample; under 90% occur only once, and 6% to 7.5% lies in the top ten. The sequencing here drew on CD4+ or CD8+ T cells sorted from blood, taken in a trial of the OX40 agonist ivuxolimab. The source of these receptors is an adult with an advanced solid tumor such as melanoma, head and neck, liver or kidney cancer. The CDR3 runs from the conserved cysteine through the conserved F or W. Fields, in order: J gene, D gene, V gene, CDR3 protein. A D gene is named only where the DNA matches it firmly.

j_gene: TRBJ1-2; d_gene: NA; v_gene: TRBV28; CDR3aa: CASSLERVYAYGYTF
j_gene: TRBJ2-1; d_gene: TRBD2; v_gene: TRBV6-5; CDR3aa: CASNGGGGDNEQFF
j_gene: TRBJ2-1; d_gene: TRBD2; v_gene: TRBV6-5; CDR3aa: CASTHGGEEQFF
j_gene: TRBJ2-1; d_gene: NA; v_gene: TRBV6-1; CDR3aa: CASSPIGGNEQFF
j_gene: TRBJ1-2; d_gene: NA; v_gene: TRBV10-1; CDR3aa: CASSEPTGLDYGYTF
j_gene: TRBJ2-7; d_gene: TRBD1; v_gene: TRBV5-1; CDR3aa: CASSFRGTDEQYF
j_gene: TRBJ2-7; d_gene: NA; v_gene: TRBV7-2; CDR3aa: CASSFGAGFYEQYF
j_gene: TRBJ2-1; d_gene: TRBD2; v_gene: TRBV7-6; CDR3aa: CASSSSGVYNEQFF
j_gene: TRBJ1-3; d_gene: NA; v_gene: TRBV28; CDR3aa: CASSSIKGPFSGNTIYF
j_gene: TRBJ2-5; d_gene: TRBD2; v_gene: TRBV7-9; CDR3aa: CASSLVLAGAVMQTQYF
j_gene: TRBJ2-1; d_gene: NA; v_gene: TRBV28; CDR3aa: CASSFQAGSSYNEQFF
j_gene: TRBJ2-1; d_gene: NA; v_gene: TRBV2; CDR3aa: CASSEAGGGEQFF
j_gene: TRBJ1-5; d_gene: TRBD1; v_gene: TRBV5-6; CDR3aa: CASSWDRWDQPQHF
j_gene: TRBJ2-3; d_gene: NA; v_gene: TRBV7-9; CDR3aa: CASREGDTQYF
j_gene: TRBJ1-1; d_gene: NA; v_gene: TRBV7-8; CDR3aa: CASSSDTANEAFF
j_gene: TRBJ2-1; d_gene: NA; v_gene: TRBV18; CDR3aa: CASSPTAAYNEQFF
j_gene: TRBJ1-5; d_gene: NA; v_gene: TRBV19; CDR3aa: CASSIGQGYQPQHF
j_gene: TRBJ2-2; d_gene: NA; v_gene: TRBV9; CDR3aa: CASSDGGTGELFF
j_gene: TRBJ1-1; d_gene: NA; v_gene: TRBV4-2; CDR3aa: CASSQETGGNTEAFF
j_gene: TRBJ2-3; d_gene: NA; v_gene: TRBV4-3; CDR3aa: CASSQERRRGWTDTQYF
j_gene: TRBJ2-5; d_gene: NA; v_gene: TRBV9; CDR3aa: CASSSDSGGLETQYF
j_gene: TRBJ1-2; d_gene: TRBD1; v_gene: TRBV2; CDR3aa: CASSSATGGRLYGYTF
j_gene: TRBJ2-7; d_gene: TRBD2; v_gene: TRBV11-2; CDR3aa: CASSFSGGSSYEQYF
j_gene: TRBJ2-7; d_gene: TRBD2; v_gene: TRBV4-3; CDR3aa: CASSQGRLAGGWEQYF
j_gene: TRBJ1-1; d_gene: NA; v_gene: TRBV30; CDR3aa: CAWSLGFTEAFF
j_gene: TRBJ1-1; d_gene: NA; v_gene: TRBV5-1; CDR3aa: CASSLEQGLTEAFF
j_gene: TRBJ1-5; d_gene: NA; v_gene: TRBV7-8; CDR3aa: CASSFPGSAGKNQPQHF
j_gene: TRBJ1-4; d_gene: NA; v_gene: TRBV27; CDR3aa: CASSYGASNEKLFF
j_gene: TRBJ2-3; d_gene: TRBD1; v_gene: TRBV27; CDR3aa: CASSPTTGGDTQYF
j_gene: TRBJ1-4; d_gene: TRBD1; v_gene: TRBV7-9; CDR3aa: CASSLELTGGDEKLFF
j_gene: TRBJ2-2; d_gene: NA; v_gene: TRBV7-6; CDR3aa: CASTQGGGNTGELFF
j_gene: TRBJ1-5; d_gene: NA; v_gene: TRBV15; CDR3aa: CATSRDLRGDQPQHF
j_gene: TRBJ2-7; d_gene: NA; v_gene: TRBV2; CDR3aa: CASLLGLGFEQYF
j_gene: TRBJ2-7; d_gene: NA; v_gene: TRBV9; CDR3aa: CASSLGGDSYEQYF
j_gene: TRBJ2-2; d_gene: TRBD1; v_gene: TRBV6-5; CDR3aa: CASSGTGAGELFF
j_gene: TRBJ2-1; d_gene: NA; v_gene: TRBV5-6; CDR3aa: CASSVGDEQFF
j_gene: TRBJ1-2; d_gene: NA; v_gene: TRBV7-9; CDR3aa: CASSSSYGYTF
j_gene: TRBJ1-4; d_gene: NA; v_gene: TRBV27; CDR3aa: CASSLLPGADNEKLFF
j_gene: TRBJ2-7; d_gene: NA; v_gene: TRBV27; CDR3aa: CASSDSGNSYEQYF
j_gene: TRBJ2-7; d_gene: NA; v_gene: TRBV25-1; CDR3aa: CASSEGRQYF